One and the same sample provided the 15 T cell receptor beta chains below, sequenced in a study of T cell clones after liver transplantation. Repertoires were generated with immunoSEQ multiplex PCR, while TCRdb's copy carries only in-frame clones and drops some. The sample contains about 51,000 clones, 65% to 80% of which appear only once. Sample: CD4+ T cells from blood, taken around 4.5 years after liver transplant. These TCRs come from a human patient who received a liver transplant. Some T cells may trace back to the graft donor.

The V call is TRBV4-1, the J call TRBJ1-5, with D unclear. Trimming took 1 base from V and 3 from J, leaving 13 bases between them. The CDR3 extends over 16 amino acids. CDR1 is MGHRA, CDR2 YSYEKL, per germline. The CDR3 DNA reads as TGCGCCAGCAGCCAAGGCAAAGGGTTCTACAATCAGCCCCAGCATTTT. It codes for CASSQGKGFYNQPQHF.

The chain uses TRBV6-5 and TRBJ2-7; 8 nucleotides match TRBD1. Germline V CDR1 and CDR2: MNHEY, SVGAGI. The CDR3 runs 15 residues. V trimming: 6 bases; J trimming: 3 bases; junction bases outside the gene matches: 10. The CDR3 here is CASSRRTGINYEQYF. CDR3 bases: TGTGCCAGCAGCCGTAGGACAGGGATCAACTACGAGCAGTACTTC.

The chain links TRBV19 to TRBJ2-4, with TRBD1 matching 7 bases. The CDR3 length is 17 residues. J was trimmed by 0 bases and V by 5 bases; bases with no gene match: 10. Germline V CDR1 and CDR2: LNHDA, SQIVND (reference sequence). The CDR3 region has the DNA TGTGCCAGTAGTCGCACAGGGGCCCGACTAGCCAAAAACATTCAGTACTTC. Residues: CASSRTGARLAKNIQYF.

CDR3 DNA sequence: TGTGCCAGCAGCGAGGGGGCAGCCCGTGGGGTGGCTTTCTTT. Translating gives CASSEGAARGVAFF. The chain uses TRBV7-3 and TRBJ1-1; 7 bases are shared with TRBD1. The J segment lost 11 bases and the V segment lost 5 bases, leaving 14 bases of the junction unmatched. The CDR3 has 14 amino acids. CDR1 and CDR2 (germline): SGHTA, FQGTGA.

This clone occurred a few times. The chain recombines TRBV10-1 with TRBJ2-5; 8 positions match TRBD2. This CDR3 is built from 15 residues. J gave up 5 bases and V 3 bases, and 8 bases lay outside the gene matches. CDR1 and CDR2 from the germline V gene are WNHNN and SYGVQD (reference sequence). CDR3 sequence: CASSDSGAIGETQYF. The CDR3, as DNA: TGCGCCAGCAGTGATAGCGGGGCTATTGGGGAGACCCAGTACTTC.

V usage is TRBV19 and J usage is TRBJ2-7; 8 nucleotides line up with TRBD2. The CDR3 runs to 15 residues. Unmatched junction bases numbered 8, after V lost 4 bases and J lost 3 bases. The germline V gene has CDR1 LNHDA and CDR2 SQIVND (reference sequence). Written as DNA, the CDR3 is TGTGCCAGTAGTACGCGGGGGGACGGAAACTACGAGCAGTACTTC. Its protein is CASSTRGDGNYEQYF. Variable domain in full (rest from reference TRBV19 and TRBJ2-7): DGGITQSPKYLFRKEGQNVTLSCEQNLNHDAMYWYRQDPGQGLRLIYYSQIVNDFQKGDIAEGYSVSREKKESFPLTVTSAQKNPTAFYLCASSTRGDGNYEQYFGPGTRLTVT.

The chain carries TRBV28 and TRBJ1-4; D is perhaps TRBD1 (5 bases). CDR1 is MDHEN, CDR2 SYDVKM, per germline. This CDR3 comprises 16 residues. V dropped 5 bases and J dropped 6 bases, with 19 bases sitting between them. CDR3 sequence (DNA): TGTGCCAGCAGTGCACCCGTTCGGCTAGGGGATGAAAAACTGTTTTTT. Its translation: CASSAPVRLGDEKLFF.

This chain connects TRBV11-2 to TRBJ1-1; no reliable D call. V was shortened by 3 bases and J by 0 bases, with 17 bases between the two germline ends. Germline V gene sequence: CDR1 SGHAT, CDR2 FQNNGV. The CDR3 covers 17 residues. Written as DNA, the CDR3 is TGTGCCAGCAGCTTTGGTATCGGTGGCAGATTGAACACTGAAGCTTTCTTT. This codes for CASSFGIGGRLNTEAFF.

This clone was recorded once. This chain connects TRBV10-3 to TRBJ1-1; 8 bases are a match to TRBD1. The CDR3 has 16 amino acids. Germline V gives CDR1 ENHRY, CDR2 SYGVKD. J was trimmed by 0 bases and V by 8 bases; bases with no gene match: 11. CDR3 nucleotides: TGTGCCATCCGCGGACAGGGATCCCTCATGAACACTGAAGCTTTCTTT. It encodes CAIRGQGSLMNTEAFF.

V and J are TRBV28 and TRBJ2-1; 13 bases are shared with TRBD2. Trimming took 6 bases from V and 7 from J; bases not matched to a gene: 15. This CDR3 is built from 18 residues. Germline V lookup: CDR1 MDHEN, CDR2 SYDVKM. In DNA, the CDR3 is TGTGCCAGCAGGAACTCCCCACAACTAGCGGGGGGGCATAATGAGCAGTTCTTC. Its protein is CASRNSPQLAGGHNEQFF.

The chain couples TRBV2 to TRBJ2-7; the D gene could be TRBD1 or TRBD2 (6 bases each). Germline-derived CDR1 and CDR2 are SNHLY and FYNNEI. V dropped 2 bases and J dropped 2 bases, with 19 bases sitting between them. The CDR3 has 17 amino acids. CDR3: CASSENHRGALAYEQYF. The CDR3 DNA reads as TGTGCCAGCAGTGAAAATCATAGGGGGGCCCTAGCCTACGAGCAGTACTTC.

The rearrangement links TRBV7-8 to TRBJ2-7; the match to TRBD2 covers 7 bases. J was trimmed by 6 bases and V by 4 bases; bases with no gene match: 12. There are 15 residues in the CDR3. Per germline, CDR1 SGHVS and CDR2 FQNEAQ. CDR3 in amino acids: CASSWEGRSTLEQYF. The CDR3, as DNA: TGTGCCAGCAGCTGGGAGGGGAGATCTACGCTCGAGCAGTACTTC.

CDR3 nucleotides: TGTGCCAGTAGTATCGGAGGACTTGGGGGAGAGCAGTACTTC. Translating it yields CASSIGGLGGEQYF. The gene calls are TRBV19 and TRBJ2-7, with D perhaps being TRBD1 or TRBD2 (5 bases each). The CDR3 covers 14 residues. Trimming removed 3 bases at V and 7 bases at J, with 16 bases between. From germline, CDR1 is LNHDA and CDR2 SQIVND (reference sequence).

V gene TRBV7-2 combines with J gene TRBJ2-7; D call uncertain. Germline V CDR1 and CDR2: SGHTA, FQGNSA. This CDR3 is built from 12 residues. Trimming stripped 1 base from V and 7 bases from J, with 8 bases between. For the CDR3, the DNA is TGTGCCAGCAGCTTAGATGGGTTTGAGCAGTACTTC. Amino acids: CASSLDGFEQYF.

This clone was recorded a few times. V and J are TRBV11-2 and TRBJ2-4; tentative D call: TRBD1 (6 bases). Germline V gene sequence: CDR1 SGHAT, CDR2 FQNNGV. The CDR3 is 15 residues long. Trimming pared 1 base from V and 8 bases from J, leaving 15 bases between. Here the CDR3 reads CASSLGLGGTDIQYF. In DNA, the CDR3 is TGTGCCAGCAGCTTAGGCCTAGGGGGTACTGACATTCAGTACTTC.